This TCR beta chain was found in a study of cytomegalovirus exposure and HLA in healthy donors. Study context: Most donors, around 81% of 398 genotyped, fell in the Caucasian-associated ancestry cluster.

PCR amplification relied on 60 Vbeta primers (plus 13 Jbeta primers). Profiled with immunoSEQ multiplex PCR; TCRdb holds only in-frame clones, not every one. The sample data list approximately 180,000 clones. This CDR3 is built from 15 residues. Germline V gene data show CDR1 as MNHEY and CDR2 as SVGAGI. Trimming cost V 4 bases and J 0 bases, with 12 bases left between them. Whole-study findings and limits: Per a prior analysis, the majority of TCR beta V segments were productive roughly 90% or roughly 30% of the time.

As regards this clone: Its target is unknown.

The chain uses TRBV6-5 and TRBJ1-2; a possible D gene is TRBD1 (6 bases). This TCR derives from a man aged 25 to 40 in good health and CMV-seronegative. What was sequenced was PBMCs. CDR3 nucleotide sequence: TGTGCCAGCAGTTCCCTGGACAGCCCTAACTATGGCTACACCTTC. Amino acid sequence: CASSSLDSPNYGYTF.